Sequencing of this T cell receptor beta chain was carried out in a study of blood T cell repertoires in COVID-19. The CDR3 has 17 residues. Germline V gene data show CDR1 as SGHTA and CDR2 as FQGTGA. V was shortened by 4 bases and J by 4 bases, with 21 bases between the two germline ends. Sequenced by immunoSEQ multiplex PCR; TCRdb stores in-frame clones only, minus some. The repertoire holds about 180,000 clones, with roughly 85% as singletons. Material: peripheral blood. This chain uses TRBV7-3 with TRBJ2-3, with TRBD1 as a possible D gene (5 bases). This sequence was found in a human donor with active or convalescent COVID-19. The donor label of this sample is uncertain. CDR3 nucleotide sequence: TGTGCCAGCAGCTCGGAAGGGGCCCTTGAGGCGGCAGATACGCAGTATTTT. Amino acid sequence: CASSSEGALEAADTQYF.